This is a list of T cell receptor beta chains from one sample in a study of blood T cell repertoires in COVID-19. The method was immunoSEQ multiplex PCR; TCRdb's version includes in-frame clones alone and lacks a portion of them. Counted here are 130,000 or so clones, about 86% occurring once; the ten biggest clones make up around 8.5%. Sequencing used peripheral blood. The source of these receptors is a woman between 55 and 75 years old with acute or convalescent COVID-19. The CDR3 runs from the conserved cysteine through the conserved F or W.

v_gene: TRBV5-8; j_gene: TRBJ1-2; CDR3aa: CASSLGRGSHRRYGYTF
v_gene: TRBV13; j_gene: TRBJ1-4; CDR3aa: CASSSRETGGYEKLFF
v_gene: TRBV7-8; j_gene: TRBJ2-1; CDR3aa: CASSSREAVRIVYNEQFF
v_gene: TRBV28; j_gene: TRBJ2-7; CDR3aa: CASSLSGVTYEQYF
v_gene: TRBV6-5; j_gene: TRBJ2-3; CDR3aa: CASSLADTQYF
v_gene: TRBV19; j_gene: TRBJ1-2; CDR3aa: CASSIQGATYGYTF
v_gene: TRBV5-4; j_gene: TRBJ2-4; CDR3aa: CASSSGQLAKNIQYF
v_gene: TRBV7-3; j_gene: TRBJ2-3; CDR3aa: CASSLSGGASTDTQYF
v_gene: TRBV5-6; j_gene: TRBJ2-3; CDR3aa: CASRTTEDTDTQYF
v_gene: TRBV5-1; j_gene: TRBJ1-5; CDR3aa: CASSVGGNQPQHF
v_gene: TRBV15; j_gene: TRBJ1-5; CDR3aa: CATSRDMRTGDSNQPQHF
v_gene: TRBV4-3; j_gene: TRBJ1-1; CDR3aa: CASSLDSILNTEAFF
v_gene: TRBV27; j_gene: TRBJ2-5; CDR3aa: CASSRSELRPETQYF
v_gene: TRBV3-1/TRBV3-2; j_gene: TRBJ2-7; CDR3aa: CASSSRGNYEQYF
v_gene: TRBV18; j_gene: TRBJ2-1; CDR3aa: CASSLDRGHWIEQFF
v_gene: TRBV30; j_gene: TRBJ2-7; CDR3aa: CAWSDPPGSYEQYF
v_gene: TRBV6-2/TRBV6-3; j_gene: TRBJ1-1; CDR3aa: CASSYSGSASAFF
v_gene: TRBV5-1; j_gene: TRBJ2-3; CDR3aa: CASSLDQGGFGTDTQYF
v_gene: TRBV11-3; j_gene: TRBJ2-7; CDR3aa: CASSSRTGLYEQYF
v_gene: TRBV24-1; j_gene: TRBJ2-7; CDR3aa: CATSDSAGTGVVPPYEQYF
v_gene: TRBV5-1; j_gene: TRBJ2-7; CDR3aa: CASSPGQGLGSYEQYF
v_gene: TRBV6-2/TRBV6-3; j_gene: TRBJ1-6; CDR3aa: CASSYQGAPYNSPLHF
v_gene: TRBV5-1; j_gene: TRBJ1-6; CDR3aa: CASSPGGGTYNSPLHF
v_gene: TRBV7-2; j_gene: TRBJ2-1; CDR3aa: CASSLRRTTTVTVGNEQFF
v_gene: TRBV5-6; j_gene: TRBJ2-1; CDR3aa: CASTPTTGSYNEQFF
v_gene: TRBV13; j_gene: TRBJ2-3; CDR3aa: CASSSDFGRGGKDTQYF
v_gene: TRBV24-1; j_gene: TRBJ1-2; CDR3aa: CATSDFSRGGGYTF
v_gene: TRBV4-1; j_gene: TRBJ2-1; CDR3aa: CASSQDQYNEQFF
v_gene: TRBV19; j_gene: TRBJ2-6; CDR3aa: CASSIGGRSGANVLTF
v_gene: TRBV5-6; j_gene: TRBJ1-2; CDR3aa: CASSLDLPGFYGYTF
v_gene: TRBV15; j_gene: TRBJ2-3; CDR3aa: CATSRPWDRGLYTDTQYF
v_gene: TRBV6-6; j_gene: TRBJ2-3; CDR3aa: CASSQKRDRSTDTQYF
v_gene: TRBV11-3; j_gene: TRBJ2-5; CDR3aa: CASSLEGGGETQYF
v_gene: TRBV15; j_gene: TRBJ1-3; CDR3aa: CATSRDSGGLPGNTIYF
v_gene: TRBV7-2; j_gene: TRBJ2-7; CDR3aa: CASSFSGGTYEQYF
v_gene: TRBV4-1; j_gene: TRBJ2-7; CDR3aa: CASSQPIPGQSYEQYF
v_gene: TRBV7-2; j_gene: TRBJ2-1; CDR3aa: CASSLGGQGHEQFF
v_gene: TRBV14; j_gene: TRBJ1-2; CDR3aa: CASSPRRGPKAGSNGYTF
v_gene: TRBV19; j_gene: TRBJ2-2; CDR3aa: CASSKREGNTGELFF
v_gene: TRBV30; j_gene: TRBJ1-2; CDR3aa: CAWSATGDGYTF
v_gene: TRBV18; j_gene: TRBJ1-6; CDR3aa: CASSPDRGNSPLHF
v_gene: TRBV13; j_gene: TRBJ2-1; CDR3aa: CASSFPLAGSSYNEQFF
v_gene: TRBV30; j_gene: TRBJ2-7; CDR3aa: CAWSVLGASYEQYF
v_gene: TRBV3-1/TRBV3-2; j_gene: TRBJ1-1; CDR3aa: CASSRDRREAFF
v_gene: TRBV4-1; j_gene: TRBJ2-5; CDR3aa: CASSPRQDKETQYF
v_gene: TRBV4-3; j_gene: TRBJ1-3; CDR3aa: CASSPSGNSGNTIYF
v_gene: TRBV10-2; j_gene: TRBJ1-2; CDR3aa: CASSFTGSNYGYTF
v_gene: TRBV4-2; j_gene: TRBJ2-5; CDR3aa: CASSMRAGRIQETQYF
v_gene: TRBV28; j_gene: TRBJ1-5; CDR3aa: CASSFLGAGGANQPQHF